Each of the 19 T cell receptor beta chains below was sequenced from the same sample in a study of shared clonotypes between healthy human individuals. Method: immunoSEQ multiplex PCR; TCRdb's copy keeps in-frame clones and lacks some. The table lists around 1.6 million clones, around 98% of them singletons. Sequenced: naive CD4+ T cells sorted from blood. Subset specified: CD45RA+ positively selected. The receptors come from a man younger than 45 in good health.

The rearrangement joins TRBV5-1 to TRBJ2-7; possible D gene TRBD2, 6 bases. V lost 4 bases and J lost 1, with 18 bases in between. CDR1 is SGHRS, CDR2 YFSETQ, per germline. CDR3 length equals 16 residues. The CDR3 protein is CASSAGLSVKSYEQYF. CDR3 nucleotide sequence: TGCGCCAGCAGCGCGGGGTTATCAGTAAAGTCCTACGAGCAGTACTTC.

The chain uses TRBV28 and TRBJ2-7; D remains ambiguous. Trimming took 2 bases from V and 0 from J, leaving 11 bases between them. The CDR3 loop spans 15 amino acids. Germline V gene lookup returns CDR1 MDHEN and CDR2 SYDVKM. Written as DNA, the CDR3 is TGTGCCAGCAGTTTAACCAGCGCTAACTCCTACGAGCAGTACTTC. It specifies CASSLTSANSYEQYF.

The rearrangement links TRBV5-4 to TRBJ2-3; the match to TRBD2 covers 11 bases. Germline V CDR1 and CDR2: SGHNT, YYREEE (reference sequence). The CDR3 loop spans 17 amino acids. With 3 bases clipped from V and 4 bases from J, the junction kept 10 bases outside the gene matches. CDR3 bases: TGTGCCAGCAGCTCATTACTAGCGGGAGAAGGTGCAGATACGCAGTATTTT. Amino acid sequence: CASSSLLAGEGADTQYF.

Details on this clone: The sample contains more than one DNA sequence encoding this CDR3. This chain connects TRBV25-1 to TRBJ2-2; 9 nucleotides match TRBD1. This CDR3 region has 14 residues. Germline V gene sequence: CDR1 MGHDK, CDR2 SYGVNS. J lost 3 bases, V lost 6 bases, and 2 bases had no gene match. DNA for the CDR3: TGTGCCAGCAGCCGGACAGGGGACACCGGGGAGCTGTTTTTT. This translates into CASSRTGDTGELFF.

CDR3 nucleotides: TGTGCCAGCAGCTTAATAGTCACCGGGGAGCTGTTTTTT. Translation: CASSLIVTGELFF. The chain couples TRBV7-2 to TRBJ2-2; no reliable D call. The ends were cut back, 2 bases at V and 4 bases at J, with 5 bases in the middle. Germline loops: CDR1 SGHTA, CDR2 FQGNSA. The CDR3 totals 13 residues.

This rearrangement joins TRBV7-3 to TRBJ2-7; D might be TRBD1 (6 bases). Trimming pared 6 bases from V and 5 bases from J, leaving 20 bases between. The CDR3 length is 15 residues. Looked up from germline, CDR1 is SGHTA and CDR2 is FQGTGA. This CDR3 reads CASSLTSGHRDEQYF. CDR3 coding DNA: TGTGCCAGCAGTCTAACTTCGGGACACCGTGACGAGCAGTACTTC.

The chain uses TRBV30 and TRBJ1-4; weak D call: TRBD1 (5 bases). The CDR3 sequence is 12 residues long. CDR1 and CDR2 from the germline V gene are GTSNPN and SVGIG (reference sequence). V lost 3 bases, J lost 6 bases, and 8 bases lay in between. CDR3 DNA: TGTGCCTGGAGAGGGGTTGATGAAAAACTGTTTTTT. It codes for CAWRGVDEKLFF.

Remarks on this clone: The junction departs from germline at one end; a sequencing error may be responsible. This chain's CDR3 is CASSLGVRGQLNQPQHF. The CDR3 nucleotides are TGTGCTAGCAGCTTAGGTGTAAGAGGACAGCTTAATCAGCCCCAGCATTTT. The rearrangement links TRBV7-7 to TRBJ1-5; D is perhaps TRBD1 (6 bases). CDR3 length: 17 amino acids. Germline V gene lookup returns CDR1 SSHAT and CDR2 FNYEAQ (reference sequence).

J is TRBJ2-3 and V is TRBV6-1; 8 nucleotides match TRBD2. CDR3 size: 15 residues. The germline V gene encodes CDR1 MNHNS and CDR2 SASEGT. V was clipped by 5 bases and J by 5 bases; unmatched bases: 9. The DNA for the CDR3 is TGTGCCAGCAGTTTAGCGGGATCGTGGGGAGATACGCAGTATTTT. Its translation is CASSLAGSWGDTQYF.

The chain employs TRBV10-3 and TRBJ2-5, with TRBD2 matching over 12 bases. The CDR3 covers 14 residues. Germline V gives CDR1 ENHRY, CDR2 SYGVKD. V dropped 11 bases and J dropped 4; count of bases not matched to a gene: 8. CDR3 loop: CAAATSGRSETQYF. The CDR3 region has the DNA TGTGCCGCCGCGACTAGCGGGAGATCAGAGACCCAGTACTTC.

This rearrangement joins TRBV7-3 to TRBJ2-1; D uncertain. V was trimmed by 2 bases and J by 7 bases, leaving 9 bases between them. The length of the CDR3 is 13 residues. Germline V gene lookup returns CDR1 SGHTA and CDR2 FQGTGA. CDR3 nucleotide sequence: TGTGCCAGCAGCTTATGGGATAAAAATGAGCAGTTCTTC. Protein sequence: CASSLWDKNEQFF.

This clone was detected only once. The chain couples TRBV5-4 to TRBJ2-2; maybe TRBD1 (6 bases). The germline V and J ends were trimmed by 4 bases and 4 bases, with 11 bases remaining between them. There are 14 residues in the CDR3. From germline, CDR1 is SGHNT and CDR2 YYREEE (reference sequence). CDR3 DNA: TGTGCCAGCAGCCCGGGACAACCCACCGGGGAGCTGTTTTTT. This sequence encodes CASSPGQPTGELFF.

The rearrangement uses TRBV28 and TRBJ2-2; tentative D call: TRBD2 (6 bases). Germline loops: CDR1 MDHEN, CDR2 SYDVKM. V was trimmed by 5 bases and J by 3 bases, leaving 10 bases between them. This CDR3 comprises 14 residues. Here the CDR3 DNA reads TGTGCCAGCAGTACCGGGACTCACACCGGGGAGCTGTTTTTT. Translated: CASSTGTHTGELFF.

This sequence joins TRBV6-5 and TRBJ2-5; possible D gene TRBD2, 6 bases. From germline, CDR1 is MNHEY and CDR2 SVGAGI. The CDR3 has 14 amino acids. Trimming took off 6 bases at V and 5 bases at J, with 16 bases between the two ends. The CDR3 loop reads CASSYRGEEETQYF. The CDR3 nucleotides read TGTGCCAGCAGCTACAGAGGGGAGGAGGAGACCCAGTACTTC.

In nucleotides, the CDR3 is TGCGCCAGCAGCCATCCCCAGGCCCTAGCGGGAGTCGGGGGGACAGATACGCAGTATTTT. This translates into CASSHPQALAGVGGTDTQYF. The gene calls are TRBV4-1 and TRBJ2-3; the match to TRBD2 covers 10 bases. The CDR3 length is 20 residues. Germline-derived CDR1 and CDR2 are MGHRA and YSYEKL. The V gene end was trimmed by 3 bases and the J gene end by 3 bases; junction bases not matched to a gene: 18.

Remarks on this clone: Other DNA sequences from this sample encode an identical CDR3 as well. The chain joins TRBV27 to TRBJ2-1; no firm D call. V lost 3 bases and J 9 bases, leaving 6 bases between the germline ends. The CDR3 extends over 11 amino acids. CDR1 MNHEY and CDR2 SMNVEV come from the germline V gene (reference sequence). The CDR3 reads CASSLGIEQFF. The CDR3 DNA follows: TGTGCCAGCAGTTTGGGGATTGAGCAGTTCTTC.

For the CDR3, the DNA is TGCGCCAGCAGTGATTTCGGAGGCTCCTACGAGCAGTACTTC. Translating it yields CASSDFGGSYEQYF. The chain uses TRBV10-1 and TRBJ2-7; weak D call: TRBD2 (5 bases). Per germline, CDR1 WNHNN and CDR2 SYGVQD (reference sequence). Trimming removed 3 bases from V and 0 bases from J, with 9 bases in between. The CDR3 runs 14 residues.

The J gene is TRBJ2-1, the V gene TRBV5-4, with 7 positions matching TRBD1. Losses at the gene ends were 6 bases for V and 5 bases for J; bases not matched to a gene: 17. Germline lookup yields CDR1 SGHNT and CDR2 YYREEE (reference sequence). The CDR3 has 17 residues. The CDR3 bases are TGTGCCAGCACCTTCGGGCTGAGACAGGGTGGGGACAATGAGCAGTTCTTC. Protein: CASTFGLRQGGDNEQFF. Full variable domain (rest looked up from reference TRBV5-4 and TRBJ2-1): ETGVTQSPTHLIKTRGQQVTLRCSSQSGHNTVSWYQQALGQGPQFIFQYYREEENGRGNFPPRFSGLQFPNYSSELNVNALELDDSALYLCASTFGLRQGGDNEQFFGPGTRLTVL.

The V and J genes are TRBV15 and TRBJ1-2; no reliable D call. Germline V CDR1 and CDR2: LNHNV, YYDKDF (reference sequence). The CDR3 is 13 residues long. Trimming took off 5 bases at V and 3 bases at J, with 10 bases between the two ends. As DNA, the CDR3 is TGTGCCACCAGCCCCGAGAAAGACTATGGCTACACCTTC. This gives the protein CATSPEKDYGYTF. Based on the CDR3 plus reference TRBV15 and TRBJ1-2, the full variable domain is DAMVIQNPRYQVTQFGKPVTLSCSQTLNHNVMYWYQQKSSQAPKLLFHYYDKDFNNEADTPDNFQSRRPNTSFCFLDIRSPGLGDTAMYLCATSPEKDYGYTFGSGTRLTVV.